This TCR beta chain was obtained from a study of T cells expressing NK-cell markers. Overall study: It was sorted CD3+CD56+NKG2C+, CD3+CD56+NKG2C- and CD3+CD56-NKG2C+ T cells that supplied the TCR beta repertoires. Serological testing identified seven of the eight sequenced donors as HCMV-seropositive and one as seronegative.

A word on this clonotype: Antigen specificity is unknown.

TCRdb re-called the 5' RACE reads and catalogs CDR3 proteins one per entry, DNA excluded. The sample totals some 450,000 distinct CDR3 sequences. Study observations and caveats: Whether expanded NKG2C-expressing T cell clones recognize HCMV is unknown.

The CDR3 length is 12 residues. Germline CDR1 reads SGHTA; CDR2 reads FQGNSA. Sequencing was carried out using blood T cells: a sorted CD56 or NKG2C T cell subset, CD4+ or CD8+ T cells, or bulk PBMC T cells (not recorded which). This chain joins TRBV7-2 and TRBJ2-5. The TCR comes from a woman aged 18-70 years in good health. The CDR3 loop reads CASSLSLETQYF.